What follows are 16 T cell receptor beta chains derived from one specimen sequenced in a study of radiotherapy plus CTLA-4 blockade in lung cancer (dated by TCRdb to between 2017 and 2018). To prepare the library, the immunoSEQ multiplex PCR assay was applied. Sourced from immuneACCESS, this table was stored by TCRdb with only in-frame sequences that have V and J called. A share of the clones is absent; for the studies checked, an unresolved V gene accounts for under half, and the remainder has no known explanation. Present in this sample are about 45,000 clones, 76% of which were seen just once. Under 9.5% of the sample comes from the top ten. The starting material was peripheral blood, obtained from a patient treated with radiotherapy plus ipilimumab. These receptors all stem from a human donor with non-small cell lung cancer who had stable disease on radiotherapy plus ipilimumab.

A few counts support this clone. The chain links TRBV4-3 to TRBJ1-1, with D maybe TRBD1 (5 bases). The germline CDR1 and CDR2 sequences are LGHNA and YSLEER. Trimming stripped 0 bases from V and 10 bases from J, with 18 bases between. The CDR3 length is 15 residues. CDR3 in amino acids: CASSQDRGDLGGAFF. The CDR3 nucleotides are TGCGCCAGCAGCCAAGATCGAGGGGACCTTGGGGGAGCTTTCTTT.

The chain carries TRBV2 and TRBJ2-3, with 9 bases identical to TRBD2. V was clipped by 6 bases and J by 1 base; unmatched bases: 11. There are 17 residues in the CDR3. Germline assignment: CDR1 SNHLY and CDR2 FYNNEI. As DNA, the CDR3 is TGTGCCAGCAGACGAAGCGGCGGGGGGGCCGGCACAGATACGCAGTATTTT. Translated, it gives CASRRSGGGAGTDTQYF.

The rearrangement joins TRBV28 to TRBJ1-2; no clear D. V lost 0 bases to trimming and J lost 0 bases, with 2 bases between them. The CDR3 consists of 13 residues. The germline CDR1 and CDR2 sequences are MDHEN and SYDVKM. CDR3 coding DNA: TGTGCCAGCAGTTTATGGTCTAACTATGGCTACACCTTC. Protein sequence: CASSLWSNYGYTF.

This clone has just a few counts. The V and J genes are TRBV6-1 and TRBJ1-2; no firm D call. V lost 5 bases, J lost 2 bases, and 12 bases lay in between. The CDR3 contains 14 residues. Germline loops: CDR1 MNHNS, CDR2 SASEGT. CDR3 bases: TGTGCCAGCAGTCTTTACATGAAAAACTATGGCTACACCTTC. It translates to CASSLYMKNYGYTF.

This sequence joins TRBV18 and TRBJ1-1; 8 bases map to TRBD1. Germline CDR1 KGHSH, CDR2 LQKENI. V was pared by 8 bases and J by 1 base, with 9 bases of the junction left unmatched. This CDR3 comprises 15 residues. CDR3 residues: CASVPPGGENTEAFF. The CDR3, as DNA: TGTGCCAGCGTCCCCCCAGGGGGCGAGAACACTGAAGCTTTCTTT.

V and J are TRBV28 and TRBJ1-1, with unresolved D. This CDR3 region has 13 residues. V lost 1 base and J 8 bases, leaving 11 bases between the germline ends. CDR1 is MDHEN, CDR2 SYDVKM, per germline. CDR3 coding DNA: TGTGCCAGCAGTTTATTAGGTGCGGCCGAAGCTTTCTTT. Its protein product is CASSLLGAAEAFF.

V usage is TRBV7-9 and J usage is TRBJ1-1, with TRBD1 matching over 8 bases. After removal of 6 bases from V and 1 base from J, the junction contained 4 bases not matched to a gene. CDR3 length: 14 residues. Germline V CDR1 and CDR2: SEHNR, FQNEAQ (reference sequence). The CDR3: CASRYGQGNTEAFF. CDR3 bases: TGTGCCAGCAGGTATGGACAGGGGAACACTGAAGCTTTCTTT.

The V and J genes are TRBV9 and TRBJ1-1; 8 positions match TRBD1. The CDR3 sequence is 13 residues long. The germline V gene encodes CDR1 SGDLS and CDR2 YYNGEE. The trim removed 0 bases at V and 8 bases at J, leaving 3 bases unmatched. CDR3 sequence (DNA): TGTGCCAGCAGCGTAGAACAGGGGGACGAAGCTTTCTTT. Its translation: CASSVEQGDEAFF.

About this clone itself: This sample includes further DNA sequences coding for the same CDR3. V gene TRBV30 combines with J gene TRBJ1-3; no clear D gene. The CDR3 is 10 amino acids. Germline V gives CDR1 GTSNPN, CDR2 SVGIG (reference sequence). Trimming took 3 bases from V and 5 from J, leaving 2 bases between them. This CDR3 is CAWSRNTIYF. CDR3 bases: TGTGCCTGGAGCAGAAACACCATATATTTT. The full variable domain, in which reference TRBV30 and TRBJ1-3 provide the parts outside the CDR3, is SQTIHQWPATLVQPVGSPLSLECTVEGTSNPNLYWYRQAAGRGLQLLFYSVGIGQISSEVPQNLSASRPQDRQFILSSKKLLLSDSGFYLCAWSRNTIYFGEGSWLTVV.

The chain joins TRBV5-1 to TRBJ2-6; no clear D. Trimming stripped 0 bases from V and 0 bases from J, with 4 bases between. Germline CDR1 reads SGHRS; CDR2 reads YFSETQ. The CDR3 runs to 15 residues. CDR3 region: CASSLGGSGANVLTF. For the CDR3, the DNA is TGCGCCAGCAGCTTGGGGGGCTCTGGGGCCAACGTCCTGACTTTC. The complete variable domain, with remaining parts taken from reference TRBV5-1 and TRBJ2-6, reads KAGVTQTPRYLIKTRGQQVTLSCSPISGHRSVSWYQQTPGQGLQFLFEYFSETQRNKGNFPGRFSGRQFSNSRSEMNVSTLELGDSALYLCASSLGGSGANVLTFGAGSRLTVL.

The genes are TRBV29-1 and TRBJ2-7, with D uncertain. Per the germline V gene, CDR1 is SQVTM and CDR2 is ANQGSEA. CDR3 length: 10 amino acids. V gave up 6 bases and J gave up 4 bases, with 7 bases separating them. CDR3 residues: CSVQSYEQYV. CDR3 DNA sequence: TGCAGCGTCCAATCTTACGAGCAGTACGTC.

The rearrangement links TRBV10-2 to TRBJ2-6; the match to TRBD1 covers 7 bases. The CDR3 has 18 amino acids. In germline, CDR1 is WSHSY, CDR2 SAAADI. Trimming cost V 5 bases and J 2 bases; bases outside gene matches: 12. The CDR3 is CASSRTSGQTAGANVLTF. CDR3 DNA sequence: TGCGCCAGCAGTAGGACATCGGGACAGACCGCTGGGGCCAACGTCCTGACTTTC.

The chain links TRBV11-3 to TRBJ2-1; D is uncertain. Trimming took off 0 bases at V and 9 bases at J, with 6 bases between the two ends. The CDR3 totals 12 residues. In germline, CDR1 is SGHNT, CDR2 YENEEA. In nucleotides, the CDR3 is TGTGCCAGCAGCTTAGAAGGACGTGAGCAGTTCTTC. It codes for CASSLEGREQFF.

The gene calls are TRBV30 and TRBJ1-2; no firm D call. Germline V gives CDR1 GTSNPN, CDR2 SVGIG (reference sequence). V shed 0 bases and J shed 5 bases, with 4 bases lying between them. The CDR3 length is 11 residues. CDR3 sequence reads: CAWSVLYGYTF. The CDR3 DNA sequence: TGTGCCTGGAGTGTACTTTATGGCTACACCTTC.

The CDR3 DNA is TGCGCCAGCAGCTTGGGACAGCCAACCGGGGAGCTGTTTTTT. Translating gives CASSLGQPTGELFF. The chain couples TRBV5-1 to TRBJ2-2; tentatively, D is TRBD1 (5 bases). The CDR3 contains 14 residues. Germline V CDR1 and CDR2: SGHRS, YFSETQ. Trimming took off 0 bases at V and 5 bases at J, with 8 bases between the two ends.

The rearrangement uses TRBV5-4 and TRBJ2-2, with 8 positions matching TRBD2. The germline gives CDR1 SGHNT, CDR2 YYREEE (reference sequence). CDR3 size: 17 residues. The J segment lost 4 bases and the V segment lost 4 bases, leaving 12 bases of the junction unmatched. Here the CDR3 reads CASSLAGGPRGTGELFF. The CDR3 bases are TGTGCCAGCAGCCTCGCGGGGGGCCCCCGGGGCACCGGGGAGCTGTTTTTT.